A few counts support the clone carrying this TCR beta chain. Its antigen is currently unknown. TCRdb re-called the RT-PCR reads with MiXCR, one entry per CDR3 protein. The table lists 300,000 to 350,000 distinct CDR3 sequences, approximately 20% of them singletons. The ends were cut back, 6 bases at V and 4 bases at J, with 15 bases in the middle. Germline CDR1 reads DFQATT; CDR2 reads SNEGSKA (reference sequence). CDR3 size: 13 residues. The source of the sample is a study of response to subunit inactivated influenza vaccine. General study results and limits: The authors suggested that every seasonal influenza vaccination recruits few new T cells.

Sample: PBMCs from blood, taken less than 22 months after vaccination. This clonotype was sampled from a man aged 50-75 years who received an inactivated influenza vaccine. The chain joins TRBV20-1 to TRBJ1-2, with D possibly being TRBD1 (6 bases). DNA of the CDR3: TGCAGTGCCAATACGGGGGCCAGCTATGGCTACACCTTC. Its translation is CSANTGASYGYTF.